This TCR beta chain was sequenced for a study of identical twins. TCRdb called the 5' RACE reads again in MiXCR, with one record for every CDR3 protein. The sample lists about 240,000 distinct CDR3 sequences; about 10% were seen once. V lost 6 bases, J lost 4 bases, and 11 bases stayed unmatched. Germline loops: CDR1 DFQATT, CDR2 SNEGSKA (reference sequence). The CDR3 is 17 residues long. This clonotype was seen only a few times. The rearrangement joins TRBV20-1 to TRBJ2-2, with 13 bases lining up with TRBD2. The origin of this receptor is a man aged 45-65 years in good health. Sequencing used memory T cells sorted from blood. The DNA of the CDR3 is TGCAGTGCAAGGACTAGCGGGAGTTCGGTGGTCACCGGGGAGCTGTTTTTT. Protein product: CSARTSGSSVVTGELFF.